The clone carrying this T cell receptor (beta chain) was detected a few times. These data are taken from a study of blood T cell repertoires in COVID-19. Study at large: The origin of the acute and convalescent COVID-19 samples was the United States, Italy and Spain. T cells, B-cell-depleted T cells, or PBMCs provided the cDNA or gDNA that served as material.

CDR1 is LNHDA, CDR2 SQIVND, per germline (reference sequence). This CDR3 region has 11 residues. V dropped 3 bases and J dropped 8 bases, with 7 bases sitting between them. Under the authors' procedure: Reference gene primer amplification in the assay estimated nucleated cell counts. TCRdb keeps only in-frame clones here, not all; method: immunoSEQ multiplex PCR. The V and J calls and clone size are taken from that table; D and trimming were inferred from the DNA. The sample yields some 130,000 clones, roughly 80% seen once. The J gene is TRBJ1-2, the V gene TRBV19; D is ambiguous. The TCR sequence derives from a woman between 50 and 59 years old with acute or convalescent COVID-19. Sequencing was done on a sample of peripheral blood. CDR3 amino acids: CASSIGAGYTF. CDR3 in DNA: TGTGCCAGTAGTATCGGAGCAGGCTACACCTTC.